This T cell receptor (beta chain) originates from a study of T cell responses to AZD1222 COVID-19 vaccine. General study results and limits: It should be noted that donors were predominantly white British and more often female, and clonal diversity was possibly underestimated. Dominant CD4 TCR responses targeted spike regions 160-218 and 743-854. Spike-specific TCR breadth and depth grew following two AZD1222 doses.

This clone occurred once. Its target is unknown. Measured with immunoSEQ multiplex PCR; TCRdb has only the in-frame clones, and not every one. This table holds tens of thousands of clones, roughly 70% found once. This clonotype was obtained from an adult in good health. The sequenced sample was peripheral blood, obtained on day 0 of AZD1222 vaccination.

DNA for the CDR3: TGTGCCAGCAGCCAGAGCTCCTACAATGAGCAGTTCTTC. Amino acids: CASSQSSYNEQFF. The chain has TRBV3-1 (or the pseudogene TRBV3-2) and TRBJ2-1; D gene unclear. Germline assignment: CDR1 LGHDT and CDR2 YNNKEL (reference sequence). Trimming cost V 3 bases and J 0 bases, with 3 bases left between them. The CDR3 length is 13 residues.